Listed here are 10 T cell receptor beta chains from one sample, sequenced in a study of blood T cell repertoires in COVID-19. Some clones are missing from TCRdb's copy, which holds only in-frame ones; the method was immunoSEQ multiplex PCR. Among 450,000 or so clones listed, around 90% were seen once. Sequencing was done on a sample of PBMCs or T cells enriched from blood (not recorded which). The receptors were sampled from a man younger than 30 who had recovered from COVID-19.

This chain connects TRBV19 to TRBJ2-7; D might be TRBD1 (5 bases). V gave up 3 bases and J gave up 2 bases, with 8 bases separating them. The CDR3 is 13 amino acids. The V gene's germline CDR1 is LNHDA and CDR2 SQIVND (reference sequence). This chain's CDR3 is CASSMTDPYEQYF. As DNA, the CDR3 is TGTGCCAGTAGTATGACAGACCCCTACGAGCAGTACTTC.

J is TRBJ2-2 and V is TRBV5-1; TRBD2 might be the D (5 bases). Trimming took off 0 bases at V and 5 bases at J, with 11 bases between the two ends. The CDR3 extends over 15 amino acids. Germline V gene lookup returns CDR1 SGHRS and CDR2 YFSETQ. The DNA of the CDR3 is TGCGCCAGCAGCTTGGACACCACGGGGACCGGGGAGCTGTTTTTT. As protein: CASSLDTTGTGELFF.

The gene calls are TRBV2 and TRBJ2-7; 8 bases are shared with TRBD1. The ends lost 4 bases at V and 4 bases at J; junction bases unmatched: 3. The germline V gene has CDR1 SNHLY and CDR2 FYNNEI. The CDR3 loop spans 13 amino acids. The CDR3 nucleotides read TGTGCCAGCAGTGGACAGGGGATTTACGAGCAGTACTTC. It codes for CASSGQGIYEQYF. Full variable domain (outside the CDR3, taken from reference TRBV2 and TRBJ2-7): EPEVTQTPSHQVTQMGQEVILRCVPISNHLYFYWYRQILGQKVEFLVSFYNNEISEKSEIFDDQFSVERPDGSNFTLKIRSTKLEDSAMYFCASSGQGIYEQYFGPGTRLTVT.

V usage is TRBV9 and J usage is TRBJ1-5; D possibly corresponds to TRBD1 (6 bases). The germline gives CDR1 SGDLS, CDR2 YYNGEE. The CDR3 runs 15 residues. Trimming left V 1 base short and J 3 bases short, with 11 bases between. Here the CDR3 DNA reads TGTGCCAGCAGCGTATCAGGGACACCCAATCAGCCCCAGCATTTT. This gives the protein CASSVSGTPNQPQHF.

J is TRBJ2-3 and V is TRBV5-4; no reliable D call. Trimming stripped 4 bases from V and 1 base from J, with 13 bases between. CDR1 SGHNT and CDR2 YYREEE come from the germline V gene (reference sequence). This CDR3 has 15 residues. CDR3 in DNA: TGTGCCAGCAGCGCCGGTCTTGGTGGCACAGATACGCAGTATTTT. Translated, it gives CASSAGLGGTDTQYF.

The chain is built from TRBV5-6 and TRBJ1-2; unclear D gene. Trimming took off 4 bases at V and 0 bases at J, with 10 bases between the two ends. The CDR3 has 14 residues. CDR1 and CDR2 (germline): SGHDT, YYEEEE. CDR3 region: CASSARLANYGYTF. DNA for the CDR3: TGTGCCAGCAGCGCAAGATTAGCTAACTATGGCTACACCTTC.

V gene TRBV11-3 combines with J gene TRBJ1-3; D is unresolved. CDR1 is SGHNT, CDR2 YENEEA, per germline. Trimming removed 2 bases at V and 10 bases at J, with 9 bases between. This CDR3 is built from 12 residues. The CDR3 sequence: CASSLRQDTIYF. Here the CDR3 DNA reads TGTGCCAGCAGCTTACGCCAGGATACCATATATTTT.

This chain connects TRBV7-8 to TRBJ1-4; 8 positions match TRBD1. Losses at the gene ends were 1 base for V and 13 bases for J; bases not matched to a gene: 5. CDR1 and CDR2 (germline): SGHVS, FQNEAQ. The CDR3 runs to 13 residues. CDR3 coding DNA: TGTGCCAGCAGCTTAGTGAGACAGGGGACACTGTTTTTT. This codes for CASSLVRQGTLFF. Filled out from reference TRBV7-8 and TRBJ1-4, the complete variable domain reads GAGVSQSPRYKVAKRGQDVALRCDPISGHVSLFWYQQALGQGPEFLTYFQNEAQLDKSGLPSDRFFAERPEGSVSTLKIQRTQQEDSAVYLCASSLVRQGTLFFGSGTQLSVL.

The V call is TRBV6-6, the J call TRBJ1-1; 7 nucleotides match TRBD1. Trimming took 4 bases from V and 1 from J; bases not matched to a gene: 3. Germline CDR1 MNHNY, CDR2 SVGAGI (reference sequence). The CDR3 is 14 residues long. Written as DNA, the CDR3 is TGTGCCAGCAGTTCGGGACAGACGAACACTGAAGCTTTCTTT. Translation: CASSSGQTNTEAFF.

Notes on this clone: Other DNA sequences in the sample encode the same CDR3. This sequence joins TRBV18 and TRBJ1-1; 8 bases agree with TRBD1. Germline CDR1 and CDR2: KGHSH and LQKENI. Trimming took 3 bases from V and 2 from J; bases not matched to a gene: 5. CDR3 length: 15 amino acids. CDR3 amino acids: CASSPLGQVNTEAFF. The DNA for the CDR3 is TGTGCCAGCTCACCCTTGGGACAGGTAAACACTGAAGCTTTCTTT.